These 22 T cell receptor beta chains were sequenced from one sample in a study of shared clonotypes between healthy human individuals (dated by TCRdb to 2018 to 2020). The library was obtained by the immunoSEQ multiplex PCR assay. TCRdb stores this immuneACCESS table with in-frame sequences only. Part of the clones is absent; in the studies checked, under half of the shortfall reflects unresolved V genes, and no reason is known for the rest. The sample table shows under 1,900,000 clones, and 97% to 99% are seen once. Roughly 0.35% of the sample comes from the top ten. The sample comprised naive CD4+ T cells sorted from blood. Taken with the paper, the label for cell subset or site translates to: CD45RA+ positively selected. The receptors shown here come from a man aged 25-40 years in good health.

Here the CDR3 reads CSVVGTYSGELFF. The CDR3 bases are TGCAGCGTTGTAGGGACTTATTCCGGGGAGCTGTTTTTT. The chain recombines TRBV29-1 with TRBJ2-2; TRBD2 is a possible D gene (6 bases). CDR3 length equals 13 residues. V dropped 4 bases and J dropped 6 bases, with 12 bases sitting between them. Germline V CDR1 and CDR2: SQVTM, ANQGSEA.

The V call is TRBV9, the J call TRBJ2-7, with D perhaps TRBD1 (5 bases). The CDR3 covers 14 residues. The germline gives CDR1 SGDLS, CDR2 YYNGEE. Trimming shortened V by 4 bases and J by 0 bases, and 11 bases separated the two germline ends. In DNA form, the CDR3 reads TGTGCCAGCAGCCGAATTGACAGCTCCTACGAGCAGTACTTC. It encodes CASSRIDSSYEQYF.

The chain uses TRBV18 and TRBJ1-5; no definite D call. Germline CDR1 reads KGHSH; CDR2 reads LQKENI. The CDR3 runs 14 residues. V was trimmed by 3 bases and J by 3 bases, leaving 9 bases between them. The CDR3: CASSPSLVNQPQHF. The CDR3 DNA reads as TGTGCCAGCTCACCTTCGCTTGTCAATCAGCCCCAGCATTTT.

V is TRBV7-6 and J is TRBJ1-5, with D perhaps matching TRBD1 (6 bases). The length of the CDR3 is 12 residues. Germline loops: CDR1 SGHVS, CDR2 FNYEAQ. V dropped 3 bases and J dropped 7 bases, with 7 bases sitting between them. Here the CDR3 reads CASSFGGQPQHF. The CDR3 bases are TGTGCCAGCAGCTTCGGGGGCCAGCCCCAGCATTTT.

The rearrangement uses TRBV25-1 and TRBJ2-3; D possibly corresponds to TRBD2 (6 bases). The CDR3 covers 15 residues. Germline assignment: CDR1 MGHDK and CDR2 SYGVNS. Trimming pared 0 bases from V and 3 bases from J, leaving 10 bases between. The CDR3 loop reads CASSEYSGVTDTQYF. The CDR3 bases are TGTGCCAGCAGTGAATATAGCGGAGTTACAGATACGCAGTATTTT.

The chain has TRBV14 and TRBJ2-1; maybe TRBD1 (6 bases). Germline-derived CDR1 and CDR2 are SGHDN and FVKESK. The CDR3 contains 12 residues. V lost 3 bases, J lost 7 bases, and 7 bases lay in between. CDR3 nucleotide sequence: TGTGCCAGCAGCCAGCAGGGGAATGAGCAGTTCTTC. Translated, it gives CASSQQGNEQFF.

V is TRBV5-6 and J is TRBJ1-2; no firm D call. This CDR3 comprises 16 residues. Trimming pared 4 bases from V and 6 bases from J, leaving 22 bases between. Germline values: CDR1 SGHDT, CDR2 YYEEEE. The CDR3 nucleotides read TGTGCCAGCAGCCCTTCTTTCTCTAACGGGAGGGATGGCTACACCTTC. Translation gives CASSPSFSNGRDGYTF. Complete variable domain (other parts from reference TRBV5-6 and TRBJ1-2): DAGVTQSPTHLIKTRGQQVTLRCSPKSGHDTVSWYQQALGQGPQFIFQYYEEEERQRGNFPDRFSGHQFPNYSSELNVNALLLGDSALYLCASSPSFSNGRDGYTFGSGTRLTVV.

The rearrangement joins TRBV27 to TRBJ2-1, with 9 bases aligning to TRBD2. Trimming at V came to 6 bases and at J to 8 bases, leaving 17 bases not matched to a gene. Germline V CDR1 and CDR2: MNHEY, SMNVEV (reference sequence). The CDR3 runs to 17 residues. The CDR3 bases are TGTGCCAGCAGGGAGAGGGTTGGCGGCGGGAGGGCCCATGAGCAGTTCTTC. It specifies CASRERVGGGRAHEQFF.

V and J are TRBV11-2 and TRBJ2-7; TRBD1 matches 8 bases. Germline loops: CDR1 SGHAT, CDR2 FQNNGV. CDR3 length equals 13 residues. V trimming: 5 bases; J trimming: 7 bases; junction bases outside the gene matches: 7. The CDR3 spells CASSRDRTGEQYF. The CDR3 DNA is TGTGCCAGCAGCCGGGACAGGACAGGAGAGCAGTACTTC.

The chain links TRBV2 to TRBJ2-2; D might be TRBD2 (5 bases). Per germline, CDR1 SNHLY and CDR2 FYNNEI. There are 15 residues in the CDR3. Trimming stripped 0 bases from V and 4 bases from J, with 9 bases between. CDR3 loop: CASSEARSGTGELFF. Here the CDR3 DNA reads TGTGCCAGCAGTGAAGCGAGAAGCGGCACCGGGGAGCTGTTTTTT. Full variable domain (outside the CDR3, taken from reference TRBV2 and TRBJ2-2): EPEVTQTPSHQVTQMGQEVILRCVPISNHLYFYWYRQILGQKVEFLVSFYNNEISEKSEIFDDQFSVERPDGSNFTLKIRSTKLEDSAMYFCASSEARSGTGELFFGEGSRLTVL.

J is TRBJ2-1 and V is TRBV5-1; D is unclear. CDR1 is SGHRS and CDR2 is YFSETQ in the germline V gene. This CDR3 has 14 residues. Trimming took 1 base from V and 0 from J, leaving 5 bases between them. The CDR3 sequence is CASSLTDSYNEQFF. The CDR3 DNA sequence: TGCGCCAGCAGCTTGACCGACTCCTACAATGAGCAGTTCTTC.

The chain has TRBV5-8 and TRBJ2-7; D not certain. Looked up from germline, CDR1 is SGHTS and CDR2 is YDEGEE. Trimming left V 2 bases short and J 8 bases short, with 14 bases between. The CDR3 loop spans 13 amino acids. DNA of the CDR3: TGTGCCAGCAGCTTCACCGTGGCGGAACAGCAGTACTTC. It is translated as CASSFTVAEQQYF. Supplemented by reference TRBV5-8 and TRBJ2-7, the full variable domain reads EAGVTQSPTHLIKTRGQQATLRCSPISGHTSVYWYQQALGLGLQFLLWYDEGEERNRGNFPPRFSGRQFPNYSSELNVNALELEDSALYLCASSFTVAEQQYFGPGTRLTVT.

Comment on this clone: The same CDR3 can be traced to other DNA sequences in this sample. The V gene is TRBV7-2, the J gene TRBJ1-2; 7 positions match TRBD1. J was trimmed by 0 bases and V by 2 bases; bases with no gene match: 0. Germline loops: CDR1 SGHTA, CDR2 FQGNSA. This CDR3 region has 14 residues. CDR3 nucleotide sequence: TGTGCCAGCAGCTTACAGGGGGCTAACTATGGCTACACCTTC. This encodes CASSLQGANYGYTF.

Written as DNA, the CDR3 is TGCGCCAGCAGCCAAGATAGGAACAGGGGAGTCTATGGCTACACCTTC. Its protein product is CASSQDRNRGVYGYTF. The chain joins TRBV4-1 to TRBJ1-2, with 7 bases aligning to TRBD1. This CDR3 is 16 amino acids long. In germline, CDR1 is MGHRA, CDR2 YSYEKL. With V trimmed by 0 bases and J by 4 bases, 8 bases remained unmatched.

The V and J genes are TRBV28 and TRBJ1-5; unclear D gene. The germline gives CDR1 MDHEN, CDR2 SYDVKM. The V and J ends lost 6 bases and 1 base respectively, with 10 bases between them. This CDR3 spans 14 amino acids. This CDR3 reads CASSTQGSNQPQHF. The CDR3 coding sequence is TGTGCCAGCAGCACACAAGGGAGCAATCAGCCCCAGCATTTT.

The V call is TRBV5-1, the J call TRBJ2-7; tentatively, D is TRBD2 (6 bases). CDR3 length equals 15 residues. Germline V CDR1 and CDR2: SGHRS, YFSETQ. V dropped 5 bases and J dropped 0 bases, with 15 bases sitting between them. CDR3 region: CASRRVGGNSYEQYF. The DNA for the CDR3 is TGCGCCAGCAGACGGGTTGGCGGGAACTCCTACGAGCAGTACTTC.

This chain connects TRBV19 to TRBJ2-1, with a weak D call TRBD2 (6 bases). The CDR3 totals 14 residues. Trimming stripped 5 bases from V and 10 bases from J, with 18 bases between. From germline, CDR1 is LNHDA and CDR2 SQIVND (reference sequence). This CDR3 reads CASSPTRLVSEQFF. In nucleotides, the CDR3 is TGTGCCAGTAGTCCAACCCGACTAGTCTCGGAGCAGTTCTTC.

The CDR3 is CASSIQSNTGELFF. CDR3 bases: TGTGCCAGTAGTATCCAGTCTAACACCGGGGAGCTGTTTTTT. The V call is TRBV19, the J call TRBJ2-2; D unresolved. Looked up from germline, CDR1 is LNHDA and CDR2 is SQIVND (reference sequence). There are 14 residues in the CDR3. Trimming shortened V by 3 bases and J by 2 bases, and 7 bases separated the two germline ends.

The rearrangement joins TRBV5-4 to TRBJ2-1, with TRBD2 identical over 9 bases. The germline CDR1 and CDR2 sequences are SGHNT and YYREEE (reference sequence). Germline trimming cut 4 bases from V and 5 bases from J; bases unmatched to any gene: 10. This CDR3 contains 16 residues. CDR3 amino acids: CASSRDFAGGNNEQFF. The CDR3 DNA follows: TGTGCCAGCAGCCGGGACTTTGCGGGAGGGAACAATGAGCAGTTCTTC.

The chain carries TRBV27 and TRBJ2-3, with D unclear. V gave up 4 bases and J gave up 4 bases, with 3 bases separating them. Germline V gives CDR1 MNHEY, CDR2 SMNVEV (reference sequence). The CDR3 extends over 11 amino acids. The CDR3 is CASSWSDTQYF. The CDR3, as DNA: TGTGCCAGCAGTTGGTCAGATACGCAGTATTTT.

This chain links TRBV5-5 with TRBJ2-1; 12 positions match TRBD2. The junction had 12 bases not matched to a gene; V was cut back by 4 bases and J by 7 bases. The CDR3 extends over 17 amino acids. CDR1 SGHKS and CDR2 YYEKEE come from the germline V gene (reference sequence). The CDR3 sequence: CASSKPNLAGGRNEQFF. CDR3 bases: TGTGCCAGCAGCAAACCCAATCTAGCGGGAGGGCGAAATGAGCAGTTCTTC.

V usage is TRBV29-1 and J usage is TRBJ2-5; D remains unclear. The V and J ends lost 4 bases and 2 bases respectively, with 8 bases between them. Germline CDR1 and CDR2: SQVTM and ANQGSEA. This CDR3 contains 12 residues. As DNA, the CDR3 is TGCAGCGTTGTCGGCAAGCAAGAGACCCAGTACTTC. Translating it yields CSVVGKQETQYF.